Sequencing of this T cell receptor (beta chain) was carried out in a study of blood T cell repertoires in COVID-19. Study at large: Collection of acute and convalescent COVID-19 samples took place in the United States, Italy and Spain. T cells, B-cell-depleted T cells, or PBMCs provided the cDNA or gDNA that served as material.

This CDR3 contains 13 residues. Germline-derived CDR1 and CDR2 are MDHEN and SYDVKM. V dropped 4 bases and J dropped 3 bases, with 9 bases sitting between them. Per the authors' pipeline: Researchers report that nucleated cell counts were estimated from reference gene primer amplification. Produced via immunoSEQ multiplex PCR; TCRdb's table is partial and in-frame only. That table gives V, J and clone size, and the DNA gave D and trimming. Of about 80,000 clones listed, approximately 84% are singletons. The sequence was collected from a man in his 60s with active or convalescent COVID-19. The sample taken for sequencing was peripheral blood. The chain employs TRBV28 and TRBJ1-2; D unresolved. The CDR3 nucleotides are TGTGCCAGCAGTTCGTCAGCGGACTATGGCTACACCTTC. This codes for CASSSSADYGYTF.